One sample yielded the 15 T cell receptor beta chains listed below, sequenced in a study of cytomegalovirus exposure and HLA in healthy donors. PCR amplification relied on 60 Vbeta primers (plus 13 Jbeta primers). TCRdb's copy holds only in-frame clones and misses some; the assay was immunoSEQ multiplex PCR. This table holds fewer than 200,000 clones, about 88% found once. The sequenced sample consisted of PBMCs. The receptors come from a man between 25 and 39 years old in good health and CMV-seropositive.

Concerning this clone: Compared with germline, one end of the junction differs, possibly owing to a read error. V usage is TRBV7-9 and J usage is TRBJ2-2; D might be TRBD1 (5 bases). The CDR3 is made up of 15 amino acids. Germline V CDR1 and CDR2: SEHNR, FQNEAQ (reference sequence). CDR3 amino acids: CSSSATATNTGELFF. The CDR3 region has the DNA TGTTCCAGCAGCGCGACAGCAACGAACACCGGGGAGCTGTTTTTT.

The chain employs TRBV21-1 and TRBJ2-2; the DNA was not compared with TRBD1, the D call given in the table. TRBV21-1 represents a pseudogene. This CDR3 is built from 17 residues. CDR3 region: CASSTWTGTKSTGELFF. CDR3 coding DNA: TGTGCCAGCAGCACCTGGACAGGGACTAAGAGCACCGGGGAGCTGTTTTTT.

This chain uses TRBV10-3 with TRBJ2-5, with 8 bases fitting TRBD2. CDR1 is ENHRY, CDR2 SYGVKD, per germline. This CDR3 is 15 amino acids long. The junction had 7 bases not matched to a gene; V was cut back by 4 bases and J by 3 bases. This CDR3 is CAISVAGGGEETQYF. The CDR3 bases are TGTGCCATCAGTGTGGCGGGAGGTGGGGAAGAGACCCAGTACTTC.

The rearrangement uses TRBV4-3 and TRBJ2-1; D remains unclear. V dropped 1 base and J dropped 9 bases, with 13 bases sitting between them. Germline V CDR1 and CDR2: LGHNA, YSLEER. The CDR3 is 14 residues long. The CDR3 sequence: CASSQVDRAGEQFF. The CDR3 DNA is TGCGCCAGCAGCCAAGTCGACCGAGCAGGTGAGCAGTTCTTC.

The chain is built from TRBV11-2 and TRBJ1-5; D call uncertain. Trimming shortened V by 5 bases and J by 6 bases, and 11 bases separated the two germline ends. Germline V gene data show CDR1 as SGHAT and CDR2 as FQNNGV. The CDR3 consists of 13 residues. CDR3 amino acids: CASSPTGSQPQHF. CDR3 DNA: TGTGCCAGCAGCCCTACGGGGTCTCAGCCCCAGCATTTT. Combining the CDR3 with reference TRBV11-2 and TRBJ1-5 gives the whole variable domain EAGVAQSPRYKIIEKRQSVAFWCNPISGHATLYWYQQILGQGPKLLIQFQNNGVVDDSQLPKDRFSAERLKGVDSTLKIQPAKLEDSAVYLCASSPTGSQPQHFGDGTRLSIL.

The chain joins TRBV10-3 to TRBJ1-1; a possible D gene is TRBD1 (5 bases). V dropped 6 bases and J dropped 0 bases, with 11 bases sitting between them. Germline-derived CDR1 and CDR2 are ENHRY and SYGVKD. The CDR3 is made up of 14 amino acids. CDR3 nucleotide sequence: TGTGCCATCAGCCCGACAGTAATGAACACTGAAGCTTTCTTT. As protein: CAISPTVMNTEAFF.

The CDR3 coding sequence is TGTGCCAGCAGCCCCTCTGGGGGGGACCCCACCGGGGAGCTGTTTTTT. It specifies CASSPSGGDPTGELFF. This chain uses TRBV7-3 with TRBJ2-2; 7 nucleotides line up with TRBD2. CDR3 length equals 16 residues. In germline, CDR1 is SGHTA, CDR2 FQGTGA. With V trimmed by 5 bases and J by 4 bases, 10 bases remained unmatched. Full variable domain (missing parts from reference TRBV7-3 and TRBJ2-2): GAGVSQTPSNKVTEKGKYVELRCDPISGHTALYWYRQSLGQGPEFLIYFQGTGAADDSGLPNDRFFAVRPEGSVSTLKIQRTERGDSAVYLCASSPSGGDPTGELFFGEGSRLTVL.

This rearrangement joins TRBV15 to TRBJ1-5; the D is unclear. The germline V and J ends were trimmed by 4 bases and 4 bases, with 8 bases remaining between them. CDR3 size: 13 residues. The germline V gene encodes CDR1 LNHNV and CDR2 YYDKDF (reference sequence). The CDR3 here is CATSIRVNQPQHF. The CDR3 coding sequence is TGTGCCACCAGCATTCGAGTTAATCAGCCCCAGCATTTT.

The chain combines TRBV5-4 with TRBJ2-7, with D possibly being TRBD1 (5 bases). V gave up 2 bases and J gave up 0 bases, with 9 bases separating them. This CDR3 is 14 amino acids long. Germline V gene data show CDR1 as SGHNT and CDR2 as YYREEE (reference sequence). The CDR3 spells CASSLWGLSYEQYF. CDR3 DNA: TGTGCCAGCAGCTTATGGGGCCTCTCCTACGAGCAGTACTTC.

This clone is a singleton in its sample. The chain is built from TRBV29-1 and TRBJ1-4, with no clear D. This CDR3 has 13 residues. Per germline, CDR1 SQVTM and CDR2 ANQGSEA. V was shortened by 4 bases and J by 3 bases, with 9 bases between the two germline ends. Here the CDR3 DNA reads TGCAGCGTTGGGGAGGGAGCTAATGAAAAACTGTTTTTT. This codes for CSVGEGANEKLFF.

The chain recombines TRBV7-2 with TRBJ1-2; D not certain. The CDR3 is 13 amino acids. CDR1 is SGHTA and CDR2 is FQGNSA in the germline V gene. Deletions cut 3 bases from V and 4 bases from J, with 9 bases between. DNA for the CDR3: TGTGCCAGCAGCTTCAAGGGAGGCTATGGCTACACCTTC. This encodes CASSFKGGYGYTF.

Here the CDR3 DNA reads TGTGCCAGTAGTATAGATCTCCTCCCGGGAGTTGGGGATACGCAGTATTTT. Its translation: CASSIDLLPGVGDTQYF. The rearrangement links TRBV19 to TRBJ2-3, with D possibly being TRBD2 (6 bases). Germline-derived CDR1 and CDR2 are LNHDA and SQIVND (reference sequence). CDR3 length: 17 residues. V was shortened by 0 bases and J by 6 bases, with 19 bases between the two germline ends.

This clone has just one count. At one of its ends the junction is not consistent with the germline gene, which may arise from a read error. V gene TRBV7-8 combines with J gene TRBJ2-2; TRBD2 might be the D (6 bases). The CDR3 extends over 15 amino acids. The germline CDR1 and CDR2 sequences are SGHVS and FQNEAQ. Here the CDR3 DNA reads TGTGCCAGCAGCTTCCGACGGGGGAACCCCGGGGAGCTGTTTTTT. Protein: CASSFRRGNPGELFF.

V usage is TRBV10-1 and J usage is TRBJ2-7, with 7 nucleotides matching TRBD2. Trimming took 6 bases from V and 2 from J; bases not matched to a gene: 10. The CDR3 loop spans 15 amino acids. Germline lookup yields CDR1 WNHNN and CDR2 SYGVQD (reference sequence). Here the CDR3 reads CASSAMGDYTYEQYF. The DNA of the CDR3 is TGCGCCAGCAGCGCCATGGGGGACTATACCTACGAGCAGTACTTC.

This chain joins TRBV7-3 and TRBJ2-3; tentative D call: TRBD1 (6 bases). The CDR3 sequence is 15 residues long. Germline CDR1 and CDR2: SGHTA and FQGTGA. V gave up 5 bases and J gave up 14 bases, with 26 bases separating them. The CDR3: CASSVKGSGPGVLYF. DNA of the CDR3: TGTGCCAGCAGCGTAAAAGGTTCCGGGCCAGGGGTACTGTATTTT.